This TCR beta chain was profiled in a study of OX40 agonist ivuxolimab in advanced cancers. Assay used: immunoSEQ multiplex PCR; TCRdb lists only in-frame clones, some missing. The table has some 99,000 clones, 70% to 85% seen once. CDR3 length equals 17 residues. V dropped 6 bases and J dropped 1 base, with 19 bases sitting between them. At baseline, cycle 4 day 1, and cycle 7 day 1, blood was sampled. This clone was seen more than once but under ten times. As yet, its antigen is unknown. Points from the study as a whole: Relative to CD4+, CD8+ T cells held more expanded clones on average. Partial responders at 0.1-3.0 mg/kg showed near-lowest clonal expansion.

The chain has TRBV23-1 and TRBJ1-5, with D possibly matching TRBD1 (5 bases). TRBV23-1 is sorted into the ORF group, with uncertain function. The sequence came from an adult with an advanced solid tumor such as melanoma, head and neck, liver or kidney cancer. The material was CD4+ or CD8+ T cells sorted from blood, obtained in a trial of the OX40 agonist ivuxolimab. CDR3 protein: CASSRGGAKRSNQPQHF. The CDR3 DNA sequence: TGCGCCAGCAGCCGGGGTGGGGCAAAACGGAGCAATCAGCCCCAGCATTTT.